Presented here are 5 T cell receptor beta chains from one specimen sequenced in a study of post-analysis software for immune sequencing data. The authors incorporated unique molecular identifiers into the TCR beta cDNA libraries. TCRdb reprocessed the PCR reads with MiXCR, giving one entry per CDR3 protein. The top ten clones hold 0.56% of a sample with fewer than 850,000 distinct CDR3 sequences, approximately 30% of them seen once. These receptors are not linked to any known antigen. Findings of the study overall: The five TRBV segments detected at higher frequency in patients than in controls included TRBV5-6, TRBV5-1 and TRBV20-1.

Source material: blood. These receptors came from a girl aged 5 to 17 with multiple sclerosis.

V usage is TRBV20-1 and J usage is TRBJ2-1, with 9 positions matching TRBD2. This CDR3 is 15 amino acids long. V shed 6 bases, J shed 3 bases, and the junction held 9 bases outside the gene matches. Germline CDR1 is DFQATT and CDR2 is SNEGSKA (reference sequence). CDR3 sequence (DNA): TGCAGTGCCAGCGCTCTAGCGGGAAACTACAATGAGCAGTTCTTC. Translated: CSASALAGNYNEQFF.

This clonotype has only a few counts. The chain combines TRBV2 with TRBJ1-1; 9 bases line up with TRBD1. This CDR3 has 15 amino acids. Trimming took 5 bases from V and 7 from J; bases not matched to a gene: 11. The germline V gene encodes CDR1 SNHLY and CDR2 FYNNEI. CDR3 loop: CASSFSGTGQNEAFF. The CDR3 DNA reads as TGTGCCAGCAGTTTCTCCGGGACAGGGCAAAATGAAGCTTTCTTT.

The rearrangement uses TRBV4-1 and TRBJ2-6; perhaps D is TRBD1 or TRBD2 (5 bases each). The CDR3 is made up of 18 amino acids. V lost 1 base to trimming and J lost 2 bases, with 15 bases between them. Germline V lookup: CDR1 MGHRA, CDR2 YSYEKL. The CDR3 bases are TGCGCCAGCAGCCAAGTTCAGGGATGGGGAGCTGGGGCCAACGTCCTGACTTTC. It is translated as CASSQVQGWGAGANVLTF.

On this clonotype itself: At one of its ends the junction is not consistent with the germline gene, which may arise from a read error. The chain joins TRBV9 to TRBJ2-3, with D unclear. The CDR3 runs 15 residues. Germline CDR1 is SGDLS and CDR2 is YYNGEE. The CDR3 DNA reads as TGTGTCAGCAGCGTAGAAGGTCATCGCACAGATACGCAGTATTTT. It translates to CVSSVEGHRTDTQYF.

This clonotype was detected many times. The J gene is TRBJ1-5, the V gene TRBV18, with D hard to call. The V gene lost 2 bases and the J gene lost 4 bases, with 6 bases spanning the gap. There are 13 residues in the CDR3. CDR1 is KGHSH, CDR2 LQKENI, per germline. The CDR3 reads CASSPGQNQPQHF. The CDR3 DNA reads as TGTGCCAGCTCACCAGGGCAAAATCAGCCCCAGCATTTT.